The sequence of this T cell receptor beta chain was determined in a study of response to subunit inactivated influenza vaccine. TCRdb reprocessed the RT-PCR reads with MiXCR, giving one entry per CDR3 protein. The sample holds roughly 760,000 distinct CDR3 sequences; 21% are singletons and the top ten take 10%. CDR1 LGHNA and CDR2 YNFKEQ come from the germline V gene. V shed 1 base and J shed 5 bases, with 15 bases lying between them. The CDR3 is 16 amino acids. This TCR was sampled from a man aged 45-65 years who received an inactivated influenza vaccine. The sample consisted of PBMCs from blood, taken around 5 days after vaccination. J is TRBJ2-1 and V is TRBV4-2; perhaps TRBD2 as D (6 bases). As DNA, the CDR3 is TGTGCCAGCAGCCAAGGACTAGTGTGGCCCCACAATGAGCAGTTCTTC. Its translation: CASSQGLVWPHNEQFF.